Shown below are 18 T cell receptor beta chains from a single sample sequenced in a study of T-cell reconstitution after alpha-beta-depleted transplantation in children (TCRdb year 2016). Reading the label with the study, this specimen's treatment or condition is: allogeneic hematopoietic cell transplantation with graft depleted of TCRalphabeta T cells and CD19 B cells. Libraries were constructed by PCR. TCRdb lists the instrument as Illumina HiSeq 2500. TCR library preparation used molecular barcoding, with unique molecular identifiers applied to normalize quantification of the TCRbeta repertoire. TCRdb trimmed public reads at Q25 via fastp, called clones via MiXCR and kept in-frame beta chains. Identical CDR3 protein sequences are pooled into one entry, listed with their most common genes and DNA. Present in this sample are just over 200,000 distinct CDR3 sequences, roughly 8.1% of which were seen just once. About 40% of the sample is held by the ten biggest clonotypes.

This sample comprised PBMCs, mostly from graft donor cells, obtained 360 days after TCRalphabeta/CD19-depleted stem cell transplant. Receptor source: a male patient under 10 years old who had a stem cell transplant for acute myeloid leukemia, so the T cells may come from the graft donor.

The J gene is TRBJ2-3, the V gene TRBV7-6; D is ambiguous. The CDR3 loop spans 17 amino acids. V was shortened by 0 bases and J by 1 base, with 14 bases between the two germline ends. Germline V gene data show CDR1 as SGHVS and CDR2 as FNYEAQ. The CDR3 sequence: CASSLALFTIGTDTQYF. As DNA, the CDR3 is TGTGCCAGCAGCTTAGCGCTCTTCACAATTGGCACAGATACGCAGTATTTT.

CDR3 DNA sequence: TGTGCCAGCAGCTTAGGACTTAGGAGGGGGCCAAGCTCCTACAATGAGCAGTTCTTC. Amino acids: CASSLGLRRGPSSYNEQFF. The genes are TRBV11-1 and TRBJ2-1; tentative D call: TRBD1 (7 bases). The germline gives CDR1 SGHAT, CDR2 FQDESV (reference sequence). The CDR3 length is 19 residues. V was shortened by 1 base and J by 0 bases, with 19 bases between the two germline ends.

This clonotype occurred many times. V usage is TRBV5-1 and J usage is TRBJ2-4, with 10 bases that match TRBD2. Germline V gives CDR1 SGHRS, CDR2 YFSETQ. V trimming: 0 bases; J trimming: 5 bases; junction bases outside the gene matches: 2. The CDR3 has 15 amino acids. The CDR3 DNA sequence: TGCGCCAGCAGCTTGGCGCTAGCGGGGGAAAACATTCAGTACTTC. The encoded protein is CASSLALAGENIQYF.

This clonotype was counted only a few times. V and J are TRBV5-1 and TRBJ2-5; possible D gene TRBD1, 6 bases. Germline V CDR1 and CDR2: SGHRS, YFSETQ. The ends were cut back, 8 bases at V and 1 base at J, with 12 bases in the middle. The CDR3 has 13 amino acids. The CDR3, as DNA: TGCGCCAGTACGACAGGCATCCAAGAGACCCAGTACTTC. Protein sequence: CASTTGIQETQYF.

This clonotype came up many times. The rearrangement joins TRBV4-1 to TRBJ2-4; 7 bases are a match to TRBD1. This CDR3 has 13 residues. The germline V gene has CDR1 MGHRA and CDR2 YSYEKL. Unmatched junction bases numbered 1, after V lost 2 bases and J lost 6 bases. CDR3 protein: CASSQRQGNIQYF. The CDR3 DNA reads TGCGCCAGCAGCCAAAGACAGGGAAACATTCAGTACTTC.

The J gene is TRBJ2-7, the V gene TRBV7-8; 14 nucleotides agree with TRBD2. The germline gives CDR1 SGHVS, CDR2 FQNEAQ. This CDR3 is built from 16 residues. The J segment lost 4 bases and the V segment lost 3 bases, leaving 5 bases of the junction unmatched. The CDR3 DNA sequence: TGTGCCAGCAGCTTCCCCGGGACTAGCGGGAGTTACGAGCAGTACTTC. It translates to CASSFPGTSGSYEQYF. The full variable domain, completed using reference TRBV7-8 and TRBJ2-7, is GAGVSQSPRYKVAKRGQDVALRCDPISGHVSLFWYQQALGQGPEFLTYFQNEAQLDKSGLPSDRFFAERPEGSVSTLKIQRTQQEDSAVYLCASSFPGTSGSYEQYFGPGTRLTVT.

This clonotype came up a few times. The rearrangement links TRBV20-1 to TRBJ2-7; 8 bases are a match to TRBD1. V lost 5 bases to trimming and J lost 3 bases; unmatched junction nucleotides: 0. The germline V gene has CDR1 DFQATT and CDR2 SNEGSKA (reference sequence). This CDR3 is 11 amino acids long. CDR3 coding DNA: TGCAGTGCTGGACAGGGCTACGAGCAGTACGTC. It translates to CSAGQGYEQYV.

This clonotype was picked up many times. V and J are TRBV7-6 and TRBJ2-7; TRBD1 matches 7 bases. CDR1 SGHVS and CDR2 FNYEAQ come from the germline V gene. The CDR3 totals 13 residues. V was clipped by 4 bases and J by 5 bases; unmatched bases: 5. The CDR3 region is CASSSYRGHEQYF. The CDR3 nucleotides read TGTGCCAGCAGCTCGTACAGGGGACACGAGCAGTACTTC.

The sample holds many counts of this clonotype. The CDR3 loop reads CASSKTGGEAFF. CDR3 in DNA: TGTGCCAGCAGTAAGACAGGGGGTGAAGCTTTCTTT. The gene calls are TRBV12-3 or TRBV12-4 and TRBJ1-1; 9 bases fit TRBD1. There are 12 residues in the CDR3. V was pared by 5 bases and J by 7 bases, with 2 bases of the junction left unmatched.

This clonotype was seen at least ten times. This chain links TRBV12-3 or TRBV12-4 with TRBJ1-2, with TRBD1 matching over 7 bases. Trimming removed 8 bases from V and 7 bases from J; junction bases left unmatched: 16. The CDR3 runs 15 residues. The CDR3: CASVPYGQDSFGYTF. CDR3 DNA: TGTGCCAGCGTACCTTACGGACAGGACTCCTTTGGCTACACCTTC.

This chain joins TRBV6-1 and TRBJ2-5; D is perhaps TRBD1 (5 bases). V lost 10 bases and J 5 bases, leaving 11 bases between the germline ends. The CDR3 spans 11 residues. The germline V gene encodes CDR1 MNHNS and CDR2 SASEGT. This CDR3 reads CATRPGETQYF. The CDR3, as DNA: TGTGCCACCAGACCAGGGGAGACCCAGTACTTC.

This clonotype was recorded at least ten times. The CDR3 DNA follows: TGTGCTAGTGGTTTGGGACAGATCACTGAAGCTTTCTTT. Protein sequence: CASGLGQITEAFF. V gene TRBV12-5 combines with J gene TRBJ1-1; perhaps TRBD1 as D (5 bases). The CDR3 is 13 amino acids. Trimming removed 1 base from V and 4 bases from J, with 7 bases in between. From germline, CDR1 is LGHNT and CDR2 FRNRAP.

This clonotype was detected a few times. V is TRBV20-1 and J is TRBJ2-1; D gene ambiguous. CDR1 and CDR2 from the germline V gene are DFQATT and SNEGSKA (reference sequence). Trimming removed 3 bases from V and 5 bases from J, with 11 bases in between. The CDR3 extends over 13 amino acids. For the CDR3, the DNA is TGCAGTGCTAGCGAACCTCTTAACAATGAGCAGTTCTTC. Translated: CSASEPLNNEQFF.

This clonotype was recorded at least ten times. The rearrangement links TRBV11-2 to TRBJ2-7, with 7 positions matching TRBD2. V lost 1 base, J lost 0 bases, and 3 bases stayed unmatched. CDR1 and CDR2 from the germline V gene are SGHAT and FQNNGV. This CDR3 is 15 amino acids long. The CDR3 spells CASSLGAGSSYEQYF. CDR3 coding DNA: TGTGCCAGCAGCTTAGGAGCGGGAAGCTCCTACGAGCAGTACTTC.

This rearrangement joins TRBV12-3 or TRBV12-4 to TRBJ2-7, with 8 bases identical to TRBD2. CDR3 length equals 12 residues. With V trimmed by 5 bases and J by 5 bases, 2 bases remained unmatched. CDR3 region: CASSSGSNEQYF. CDR3 DNA sequence: TGTGCCAGCAGTAGCGGGAGCAACGAGCAGTACTTC.

This clonotype has more than one count but fewer than ten. The genes are TRBV19 and TRBJ2-1, with 7 bases that match TRBD2. The CDR3 contains 13 residues. Germline CDR1 reads LNHDA; CDR2 reads SQIVND (reference sequence). V gave up 3 bases and J gave up 6 bases; unmatched junction bases: 2. The CDR3 region has the DNA TGTGCCAGTAGTATGGGGAGGGCCAATGAGCAGTTCTTC. Protein product: CASSMGRANEQFF.

The rearrangement uses TRBV12-5 and TRBJ1-1; 9 bases map to TRBD1. With V trimmed by 5 bases and J by 1 base, 11 bases remained unmatched. Germline CDR1 is LGHNT and CDR2 is FRNRAP. The CDR3 is 17 amino acids. Here the CDR3 reads CASGRAGTGIWNTEAFF. The CDR3 DNA reads as TGTGCTAGTGGTCGGGCCGGGACAGGGATTTGGAACACTGAAGCTTTCTTT.

This clonotype has just a few counts. The V gene is TRBV20-1, the J gene TRBJ2-1; perhaps TRBD2 as D (5 bases). This CDR3 has 13 residues. V was cut by 4 bases and J by 3 bases, with 10 bases left in between. Germline CDR1 is DFQATT and CDR2 is SNEGSKA (reference sequence). DNA for the CDR3: TGCAGTGCTACACCGGACTTCTACAATGAGCAGTTCTTC. Translating it yields CSATPDFYNEQFF.